These 3 T cell receptor beta chains share one sample of origin, sequenced in a study of blood T cell repertoires in COVID-19. The method was immunoSEQ multiplex PCR; TCRdb's version includes in-frame clones alone and lacks a portion of them. The sample contains 95,000 to 130,000 clones, less than 95% of which appear only once. The sequencing sample was made of peripheral blood. The receptors shown here come from a human donor with active COVID-19. The donor label of this sample is uncertain.

The genes are TRBV27 and TRBJ2-3; D possibly corresponds to TRBD2 (6 bases). V was shortened by 5 bases and J by 4 bases, with 16 bases between the two germline ends. The CDR3 totals 15 residues. Looked up from germline, CDR1 is MNHEY and CDR2 is SMNVEV (reference sequence). The CDR3 reads CASSPRLVRSDTQYF. The DNA for the CDR3 is TGTGCCAGCAGTCCTCGACTAGTTAGGTCAGATACGCAGTATTTT.

The chain uses TRBV4-3 and TRBJ1-6, with a weak D call TRBD1 (6 bases). CDR1 and CDR2 (germline): LGHNA, YSLEER. The CDR3 consists of 16 residues. V lost 1 base to trimming and J lost 4 bases, with 11 bases between them. DNA for the CDR3: TGCGCCAGCAGCCAAGCCATCAGGGGTTATAATTCACCCCTCCACTTT. Protein sequence: CASSQAIRGYNSPLHF.

This chain uses TRBV5-4 with TRBJ2-2; 7 positions agree with TRBD1. The CDR3 length is 15 residues. Unmatched junction bases numbered 3, after V lost 4 bases and J lost 0 bases. Germline loops: CDR1 SGHNT, CDR2 YYREEE (reference sequence). The CDR3 DNA is TGTGCCAGCAGCATCGGGACAGCGAACACCGGGGAGCTGTTTTTT. Its protein product is CASSIGTANTGELFF.